This T cell receptor (beta chain) derives from a study of cytomegalovirus exposure and HLA in healthy donors. Study details: As an earlier analysis found, roughly 180 million T cells yielded about 120 million unique TCR beta sequences.

Worth noting for this clone: Its target is not known. Within the sample, other DNA sequences also encode this same CDR3.

The PCR had 60 Vbeta and 13 Jbeta primers. Here immunoSEQ multiplex PCR was the method, and the copy in TCRdb shows in-frame clones only, minus some. The table lists some 99,000 clones, about 80% of them singletons. Study results and limitations: It has been reported that TCR beta sequences accurately predicted the HLA-A and HLA-B alleles of most subjects.

J lost 2 bases, V lost 1 base, and 3 bases had no gene match. This CDR3 contains 17 residues. Germline V lookup: CDR1 SNHLY, CDR2 FYNNEI. The specimen sequenced was PBMCs. The receptor comes from a woman in her forties or fifties in good health and CMV-seropositive. This chain links TRBV2 with TRBJ2-1; the match to TRBD2 covers 12 bases. Here the CDR3 reads CASSEGLAGGPYNEQFF. The CDR3 DNA reads as TGTGCCAGCAGTGAAGGTCTAGCGGGAGGGCCCTACAATGAGCAGTTCTTC.